A selection of T cell receptor beta chains follows, all from one sample in a study of blood T cells in healthy people across ages. TCRdb redid the calling of the 5' RACE reads with MiXCR, one entry per CDR3 protein. The repertoire has about 640,000 distinct CDR3 sequences, around 41% of them found once; the top ten carry around 32%. Sequences were obtained from blood. The receptors here all came from a man older than 75 in good health. Each CDR3 is given with its conserved first and last residue. Each record gives: J gene, V gene, clone size, D gene, CDR3 DNA, CDR3 protein. D genes are given only for firm matches. Size values are once, few and many counts, or a class for expanded clones, and some rows have none.

J gene: TRBJ2-1; V gene: TRBV2; clone size: .; D gene: TRBD2; CDR3 DNA: TGTGCCAGCAGATTAGCGGGAGGTAGCAGCTATGAGCAGTTCTTC; CDR3 protein: CASRLAGGSSYEQFF
J gene: TRBJ1-2; V gene: TRBV4-3; clone size: few; D gene: .; CDR3 DNA: TGCGCCAGCAGCCAAGCAGCACAGGGCAACTATGGCTACACCTTC; CDR3 protein: CASSQAAQGNYGYTF
J gene: TRBJ2-4; V gene: TRBV10-2; clone size: .; D gene: TRBD1; CDR3 DNA: TGCGCCACCAGGGACAGGGACGTAGCCAAAAACATTCAGTACTTC; CDR3 protein: CATRDRDVAKNIQYF
J gene: TRBJ2-2; V gene: TRBV20-1; clone size: .; D gene: TRBD2; CDR3 DNA: TGCAGTGCTAGAGTCCCCCCTACGGGAGGGCCGTGGACCGGGGAGCTGTTTTTT; CDR3 protein: CSARVPPTGGPWTGELFF
J gene: TRBJ2-5; V gene: TRBV25-1; clone size: many; D gene: .; CDR3 DNA: TGTGCCAGCAGTGAATATCCCAAAGAGACCCAGTACTTC; CDR3 protein: CASSEYPKETQYF
J gene: TRBJ2-1; V gene: TRBV7-2; clone size: .; D gene: TRBD1; CDR3 DNA: TGTGCCAGCAGCTCGGGAACAGGGGGAGGACCCTACAATGAGCAGTTCTTC; CDR3 protein: CASSSGTGGGPYNEQFF
J gene: TRBJ2-3; V gene: TRBV12-3/TRBV12-4; clone size: .; D gene: .; CDR3 DNA: TGTGCCAGCAGACGCGTCAGGGTTTTGGATACGCAGTATTTT; CDR3 protein: CASRRVRVLDTQYF
J gene: TRBJ1-4; V gene: TRBV20-1; clone size: .; D gene: .; CDR3 DNA: TGCAGTGCCACAGGGTCCGGTAATGAAAAACTGTTTTTT; CDR3 protein: CSATGSGNEKLFF
J gene: TRBJ2-3; V gene: TRBV6-2/TRBV6-3; clone size: few; D gene: TRBD2; CDR3 DNA: TGTGCCAGCAGTTACTCGAGCGATGACCCAGCGGGGGGTACTACGCAGTATTTT; CDR3 protein: CASSYSSDDPAGGTTQYF
J gene: TRBJ1-5; V gene: TRBV5-1; clone size: few; D gene: .; CDR3 DNA: TGCGCCAGCAGCTTGCAGGGGCTGGGCAATCAGCCCCAGCATTTT; CDR3 protein: CASSLQGLGNQPQHF
J gene: TRBJ2-1; V gene: TRBV5-1; clone size: many; D gene: .; CDR3 DNA: TGCGCCAGCAACCAGAATTATGAGCAGTTCTTC; CDR3 protein: CASNQNYEQFF
J gene: TRBJ2-3; V gene: TRBV20-1; clone size: .; D gene: TRBD2; CDR3 DNA: TGCAGTGCTAGAGGCTCTAGCGGGGGGGCCGCAGATACGCAGTATTTT; CDR3 protein: CSARGSSGGAADTQYF
J gene: TRBJ2-7; V gene: TRBV6-6; clone size: few; D gene: .; CDR3 DNA: TGTGCCAGCAGTAATAGGGGTACTTCAAGCTACGAGCAGTACTTC; CDR3 protein: CASSNRGTSSYEQYF
J gene: TRBJ2-7; V gene: TRBV20-1; clone size: .; D gene: .; CDR3 DNA: TGCAGTGCTTCAGGACAGATGTTCTCTTACGAGCAGTACTTC; CDR3 protein: CSASGQMFSYEQYF
J gene: TRBJ1-3; V gene: TRBV3-1; clone size: .; D gene: .; CDR3 DNA: TGTGCCAGCACCAGCGGACCCAGCGGAAACACCATATATTTT; CDR3 protein: CASTSGPSGNTIYF
J gene: TRBJ1-2; V gene: TRBV20-1; clone size: .; D gene: .; CDR3 DNA: TGCAGTGCTAGTATGGCAGGGAAGGGCTACACCTTC; CDR3 protein: CSASMAGKGYTF
J gene: TRBJ1-2; V gene: TRBV12-3/TRBV12-4; clone size: few; D gene: .; CDR3 DNA: TGTGCCAGCAGGGGACGGACAGCCCTTAACTATGGCTACACCTTC; CDR3 protein: CASRGRTALNYGYTF
J gene: TRBJ2-7; V gene: TRBV7-2; clone size: .; D gene: TRBD1; CDR3 DNA: TGTGCCAGCAGCTTAGGGTCCTCAGGGGGCATGTACGAGCAGTACTTC; CDR3 protein: CASSLGSSGGMYEQYF
J gene: TRBJ1-5; V gene: TRBV6-2/TRBV6-3; clone size: .; D gene: .; CDR3 DNA: TGTGCCAGCAGTTACCAACGGGGAGTTCAGCCCCAGCATTTT; CDR3 protein: CASSYQRGVQPQHF
J gene: TRBJ2-3; V gene: TRBV5-5; clone size: .; D gene: TRBD2; CDR3 DNA: TGTGCCAGCAGCTTGGTGTTAACGGGGGGGCCGACAGATACGCAGTATTTT; CDR3 protein: CASSLVLTGGPTDTQYF